Below are 32 T cell receptor delta chains sequenced from a single sample in a study of gamma-delta chains in newborns, infants, children. TCRdb reran clone calling via CATT on the reads. The sample contains about 6,100 delta-chain clones, over 2.5% of which appear only once. Sequencing used blood. Every receptor here comes from a child who was a newborn, infant or young child, either healthy, febrile or measles-vaccinated (not recorded which).

This clone is medium-sized within its sample. The rearrangement joins TRDV2 to TRDJ3; D not certain. Germline loops: CDR1 GEAIGNYY, CDR2 EKD. V lost 0 bases to trimming and J lost 0 bases, with 11 bases between them. The CDR3 loop spans 18 amino acids. Here the CDR3 reads CACDTAGPLSWDTRQMFF. The CDR3 DNA is TGTGCCTGTGACACCGCGGGACCCCTCTCCTGGGACACCCGACAGATGTTTTTC.

This clone was observed a handful of times. A much more abundant neighbour one base away suggests this may be a read error. Other DNA sequences from this sample encode an identical CDR3 as well. The chain combines TRDV2 with TRDJ1; 7 positions agree with TRDD3. CDR1 and CDR2 (germline): GEAIGNYY, EKD. CDR3 length equals 13 residues. CDR3 in amino acids: CACDTWGYDKLIF. As DNA, the CDR3 is TGTGCCTGCGACACCTGGGGATACGATAAACTCATCTTT.

To note about this clone: A much larger clone differs by one base, so this may be a read error. The J gene is TRDJ3, the V gene TRDV2; 13 bases agree with TRDD3. Germline lookup yields CDR1 GEAIGNYY and CDR2 EKD. The CDR3 sequence is 20 residues long. CDR3 sequence: CACDSLLGDTLPWDTRQTFF. In DNA, the CDR3 is TGTGCCTGTGACTCGCTACTGGGGGATACGCTCCCCTGGGACACCCGACAGACGTTTTTC.

A word on this clone: TCRdb shows a much larger clone's protein in place of this DNA's translation, and the two differ at residue 4, likely through a read error; the protein shown is translated from the DNA. The chain joins TRDV2 to TRDJ1; a possible D gene is TRDD3 (6 bases). Trimming shortened V by 5 bases and J by 0 bases, and 15 bases separated the two germline ends. Germline assignment: CDR1 GEAIGNYY and CDR2 EKD. The CDR3 loop spans 15 amino acids. The CDR3 spells CACGPLGIYTDKLIF. CDR3 DNA sequence: TGTGCCTGTGGCCCTCTGGGGATTTACACCGATAAACTCATCTTT.

This clone occurred a few times. Translating this DNA gives a protein that differs at residue 3 from the TCRdb one, which belongs to a much larger clone; a read error is likely, and the protein shown is this translation. The rearrangement joins TRDV2 to TRDJ3; 10 nucleotides line up with TRDD3. Germline loops: CDR1 GEAIGNYY, CDR2 EKD. This CDR3 region has 18 residues. As DNA, the CDR3 is TGTGCCAGTGACACCGGGGGATACGCTTCCTGGGACACCCGACAGATGTTTTTC. Amino acids: CASDTGGYASWDTRQMFF.

Worth noting for this clone: Possible read error: a much larger clone is one base away. The same CDR3 also results from other DNA sequences found in this sample. V gene TRDV2 combines with J gene TRDJ3; possible D gene TRDD3, 5 bases. The V gene's germline CDR1 is GEAIGNYY and CDR2 EKD. The length of the CDR3 is 19 residues. The CDR3 coding sequence is TGTGCCTGTGACACCTGGGGACACGCGAGCTCCTGGGACACCCGCCAGATGTTTTTC. It codes for CACDTWGHASSWDTRQMFF.

This clone ranks as large. The sample contains more than one DNA sequence encoding this CDR3. CDR3 sequence reads: CACDTVGDTAQLFF. CDR3 DNA sequence: TGTGCCTGTGACACGGTAGGGGATACAGCACAACTCTTCTTT. This chain connects TRDV2 to TRDJ2; TRDD3 is a possible D gene (6 bases). Trimming removed 1 base from V and 5 bases from J, with 10 bases in between. Germline V gene data show CDR1 as GEAIGNYY and CDR2 as EKD. The CDR3 runs 14 residues.

Judged by abundance, this clone is medium-sized. This rearrangement joins TRDV2 to TRDJ3, with TRDD3 matching 11 bases. The V gene end was trimmed by 0 bases and the J gene end by 1 base; junction bases not matched to a gene: 4. Germline V CDR1 and CDR2: GEAIGNYY, EKD. The CDR3 extends over 19 amino acids. CDR3 DNA: TGTGCCTGTGACACCGTCTGGGGGATACAATCCTGGGACACCCGACAGATGTTTTTC. Translation gives CACDTVWGIQSWDTRQMFF.

This clone is medium-sized in the sample. The likely explanation is a read error, given a far larger clone one base away. The rearrangement uses TRDV2 and TRDJ3, with TRDD3 matching over 7 bases. CDR3 length equals 17 residues. The germline CDR1 and CDR2 sequences are GEAIGNYY and EKD. This CDR3 is CACDTWGSSWGTRQMFF. CDR3 sequence (DNA): TGTGCCTGTGACACCTGGGGGAGCTCCTGGGGCACCCGACAGATGTTTTTC.

In this sample, this clone turned up a few times. A single base separates this from a much larger clone, so it may be a read error. The J gene is TRDJ1, the V gene TRDV2; 13 bases align to TRDD3. Germline-derived CDR1 and CDR2 are GEAIGNYY and EKD. The CDR3 is made up of 16 amino acids. CDR3 bases: TGTGCCTGTGACGTACTGGGGGATACGTACACCGATAAACCCATCTTT. Protein product: CACDVLGDTYTDKPIF.

Of note for this clone: Possible read error: a much larger clone is one base away. Other DNA sequences in the sample encode the same CDR3. This rearrangement joins TRDV2 to TRDJ1, with 10 bases fitting TRDD3. V was clipped by 2 bases and J by 0 bases; unmatched bases: 8. In germline, CDR1 is GEAIGNYY, CDR2 EKD. This CDR3 is built from 17 residues. Written as DNA, the CDR3 is TGTGCCTGTGACAGTACCGGGGGATACGCGTACACCGATAAACTCATCTTT. Encoded protein: CACDSTGGYAYTDKLIF.

Turning to this clone: A much larger clone lies a single base off, so this may be a read error. The V and J genes are TRDV2 and TRDJ3; 13 nucleotides line up with TRDD3. Germline values: CDR1 GEAIGNYY, CDR2 EKD. This CDR3 is 19 amino acids long. The CDR3 nucleotides read TGTGCCTGTGACAAACTGGGGGATACGCGCTCCTGGGACACCCGACAGACGTTTTTC. The encoded protein is CACDKLGDTRSWDTRQTFF.

This clone was observed a few times. The DNA for the CDR3 is TGTGCCTGTGACACCGCGGAGTGGGGGGCGAGCTCCTGGGACACCCGACAGATGTTTTTC. Protein: CACDTAEWGASSWDTRQMFF. The chain combines TRDV2 with TRDJ3; D might be TRDD3 (6 bases). V lost 0 bases and J 0 bases, leaving 17 bases between the germline ends. Germline V lookup: CDR1 GEAIGNYY, CDR2 EKD. This CDR3 has 20 amino acids.

This clone is medium-sized (0.01 to 0.1%) by share. Within the sample, other DNA sequences also encode this same CDR3. The chain employs TRDV2 and TRDJ3, with 10 bases aligning to TRDD3. This CDR3 has 20 amino acids. The junction had 7 bases not matched to a gene; V was cut back by 0 bases and J by 0 bases. Germline V CDR1 and CDR2: GEAIGNYY, EKD. The CDR3 region is CACDTVLGDLHSWDTRQMFF. The CDR3 coding sequence is TGTGCCTGTGACACCGTACTGGGGGATCTCCACTCCTGGGACACCCGACAGATGTTTTTC.

This clone was picked up a small number of times. Possible read error: a much larger clone is one base away. The same CDR3 also results from other DNA sequences found in this sample. The chain links TRDV2 to TRDJ1; TRDD3 aligns across 13 bases. The CDR3 is 18 amino acids. The J segment lost 1 base and the V segment lost 7 bases, leaving 14 bases of the junction unmatched. Germline V CDR1 and CDR2: GEAIGNYY, EKD. CDR3 sequence: CACDAITGGYGITDKLIF. The CDR3, as DNA: TGTGCCTGCGACGCGATAACTGGGGGATACGGTATCACCGATAAACTCATCTTT.

The table lists this clone with a few counts. For this DNA, TCRdb reports the protein of a much larger clone, which diverges at residue 10, most likely from a read error; the protein presented here is translated directly from the DNA. The chain recombines TRDV2 with TRDJ2; 10 nucleotides line up with TRDD3. This CDR3 spans 14 amino acids. The trim removed 0 bases at V and 9 bases at J, leaving 3 bases unmatched. The V gene's germline CDR1 is GEAIGNYY and CDR2 EKD. In nucleotides, the CDR3 is TGTGCCTGTGACACCGTGGGGGATACAACACAACTCTTCTTT. This codes for CACDTVGDTTQLFF.

This clone turned up a few times. This sequence may be a read error, since a much larger clone differs from it by one base. Other nucleotide sequences in the sample specify the same CDR3. The chain recombines TRDV2 with TRDJ3, with no clear D. Germline CDR1 GEAIGNYY, CDR2 EKD. V lost 0 bases and J lost 0, with 14 bases in between. The CDR3 totals 19 residues. CDR3 sequence: CACDTWEGPSSWDTRQMFF. CDR3 in DNA: TGTGCCTGTGACACCTGGGAGGGACCCAGCTCCTGGGACACCCGACAGATGTTTTTC.

As DNA, the CDR3 is TGTGCTCTTGGGGTCGTTTGGCCTTCCTCACTGGGGACGATCACCGATAAACTCATCTTT. It specifies CALGVVWPSSLGTITDKLIF. The rearrangement links TRDV1 to TRDJ1; either TRDD2 or TRDD3 may fit D (7 bases each). V gave up 4 bases and J gave up 1 base, with 28 bases separating them. Per the germline V gene, CDR1 is TSWWSYY and CDR2 is QGS. This CDR3 is 20 amino acids long.

This clone was observed a handful of times. Other DNA sequences of this sample code for an identical CDR3. The chain uses TRDV2 and TRDJ1, with TRDD3 matching over 8 bases. The V gene end was trimmed by 7 bases and the J gene end by 0 bases; junction bases not matched to a gene: 9. This CDR3 is 15 amino acids long. The germline CDR1 and CDR2 sequences are GEAIGNYY and EKD. Written as DNA, the CDR3 is TGTGCCTGCGACCCATTACTGGGGGACACCGATAAACTCATCTTT. This sequence encodes CACDPLLGDTDKLIF.

In its sample, this clone was seen a few times. The protein given by TCRdb reflects a much larger clone and differs at residue 15 from this DNA's translation, likely from a read error; the protein shown is the DNA's translation. The chain links TRDV2 to TRDJ3; the match to TRDD3 covers 10 bases. The V gene's germline CDR1 is GEAIGNYY and CDR2 EKD. This CDR3 has 18 amino acids. The CDR3 DNA reads TGTGCCTGTGACACTGGGGGATACAGCTCCTGGGACACCCGACGGATGTTTTTC. Encoded protein: CACDTGGYSSWDTRRMFF.

This clone was counted a few times. Other nucleotide sequences from this sample produce the same CDR3. The chain couples TRDV2 to TRDJ1; D might be TRDD3 (5 bases). V was cut by 1 base and J by 0 bases, with 5 bases left in between. Germline V CDR1 and CDR2: GEAIGNYY, EKD. This CDR3 region has 13 residues. This CDR3 is CACDTGDTDKLIF. For the CDR3, the DNA is TGTGCCTGTGACACGGGGGACACCGATAAACTCATCTTT.

With regard to this clone: A much larger clone lies a single base off, so this may be a read error. This chain links TRDV2 with TRDJ3; 13 nucleotides match TRDD3. Because TCRdb records no J gene, it was assigned here through a match of the DNA to germline. The CDR3 is 21 residues long. Trimming took 0 bases from V and 0 from J; bases not matched to a gene: 7. From germline, CDR1 is GEAIGNYY and CDR2 EKD. CDR3 residues: CACDTVLGDTTSSWDTRQMFF. CDR3 DNA sequence: TGTGCCTGTGACACCGTACTGGGGGATACGACCAGCTCCTGGGACACCCGACAGATGTTTTTC.

This clone is medium-sized (0.01 to 0.1%) by share. A read error may be the cause here, since a much bigger clone is one base away. The chain is built from TRDV2 and TRDJ3; 7 nucleotides align to TRDD3. Germline V gene lookup returns CDR1 GEAIGNYY and CDR2 EKD. This CDR3 contains 19 residues. The ends lost 0 bases at V and 0 bases at J; junction bases unmatched: 7. The CDR3 nucleotides read TGTGCCTGTGACACCGTACTGGGGTATAGCTCCTGGGACACCCGACAGATGTTTTTC. Protein sequence: CACDTVLGYSSWDTRQMFF.

This clone was picked up a small number of times. It may be a read error: a sequence one base away is much more abundant. The same CDR3 is also encoded by other DNA sequences in this sample. The gene calls are TRDV2 and TRDJ3; TRDD3 agrees at 10 bases. The germline V gene has CDR1 GEAIGNYY and CDR2 EKD. This CDR3 comprises 20 residues. CDR3 sequence reads: CACDTVLGDKSSWDTRQMFF. DNA for the CDR3: TGCGCCTGTGACACCGTGCTGGGGGATAAAAGCTCCTGGGACACCCGACAGATGTTTTTC.

In this sample, this clone turned up a few times. One junction end disagrees with the germline gene, perhaps due to a read error. This CDR3 is also generated by other DNA sequences in the sample. The chain joins TRDV2 to TRDJ3; 13 positions agree with TRDD3. Per germline, CDR1 GEAIGNYY and CDR2 EKD. The CDR3 totals 20 residues. CDR3 bases: TGTGCCTGTGACACCGTACTGGGGGATACGCGTTCCTGGGATACCCGACAGATGTTTTTC. This gives the protein CACDTVLGDTRSWDTRQMFF.

Comments on this clone: This likely came from a read error, as a far larger clone is one base away. The J gene is TRDJ1, the V gene TRDV2; 7 bases match TRDD3. Germline trimming cut 3 bases from V and 2 bases from J; bases unmatched to any gene: 2. There are 13 residues in the CDR3. The V gene's germline CDR1 is GEAIGNYY and CDR2 EKD. The CDR3 region has the DNA TGTGCCTGTGACGCCTGGGGGACCGATAAACTCATCTTT. It encodes CACDAWGTDKLIF.

With regard to this clone: This probably arose from a read error, given a far larger clone one base away. The chain recombines TRDV2 with TRDJ3; 7 bases align to TRDD3. The V and J ends lost 0 bases and 0 bases, in that order; junction bases with no gene match: 7. This CDR3 has 19 residues. Germline CDR1 and CDR2: GEAIGNYY and EKD. The CDR3 DNA sequence: TGTGCCTGTGACACCGGGGGATTCTCAATCTCCTGGGACACCCGACAGATGTTTTTC. Protein product: CACDTGGFSISWDTRQMFF.

Regarding this clone: TCRdb records a much larger clone's protein for this DNA, with a difference at residue 10 that likely arises from a read error; the protein given is the translation of the DNA. The chain couples TRDV2 to TRDJ3; 7 bases line up with TRDD3. In germline, CDR1 is GEAIGNYY, CDR2 EKD. V was pared by 3 bases and J by 2 bases, with 9 bases of the junction left unmatched. This CDR3 spans 18 amino acids. The CDR3 protein is CACDVLGSSPWDTRQMFF. CDR3 coding DNA: TGTGCCTGTGACGTACTGGGGTCAAGCCCCTGGGACACCCGACAGATGTTTTTC.

Turning to this clone: Distinct nucleotide sequences in the sample also encode this CDR3. The V call is TRDV2, the J call TRDJ3; TRDD3 matches at 13 bases. The ends lost 4 bases at V and 0 bases at J; junction bases unmatched: 5. The V gene's germline CDR1 is GEAIGNYY and CDR2 EKD. CDR3 length: 19 residues. CDR3: CACDLLGDTSSWDTRQMFF. Written as DNA, the CDR3 is TGTGCCTGTGATTTACTGGGGGATACGAGCTCCTGGGACACCCGACAGATGTTTTTC.

This clone was seen only a few times. This clone may be a read error of a much larger clone one base away. The V and J genes are TRDV2 and TRDJ1; a possible D gene is TRDD3 (5 bases). Germline V lookup: CDR1 GEAIGNYY, CDR2 EKD. The CDR3 has 15 amino acids. The CDR3 protein is CACDSLLEHTDKPIF. The CDR3 coding sequence is TGTGCCTGTGACTCCTTACTGGAGCACACCGATAAACCCATCTTT.

As to this clone: This is likely an artifact of a read error, given a far larger clone one base away. The sample carries other DNA sequences with the same CDR3. The chain has TRDV2 and TRDJ2; weak D call: TRDD3 (6 bases). The CDR3 sequence is 14 residues long. Germline V CDR1 and CDR2: GEAIGNYY, EKD. The V end was cut by 3 bases, the J end by 7 bases, with 14 bases between. CDR3 DNA: TGTGCCTGTGACCTACTTACTGGGCTAGCACAACTCTTCTTT. Residues: CACDLLTGLAQLFF.

The chain couples TRDV2 to TRDJ3, with TRDD3 matching over 10 bases. Losses at the gene ends were 0 bases for V and 4 bases for J; bases not matched to a gene: 8. The CDR3 sequence is 19 residues long. Germline values: CDR1 GEAIGNYY, CDR2 EKD. CDR3 sequence: CACDTVLLGDSWDTRQMFF. CDR3 bases: TGTGCCTGTGACACCGTTTTACTGGGGGATTCTTGGGACACCCGACAGATGTTTTTC.